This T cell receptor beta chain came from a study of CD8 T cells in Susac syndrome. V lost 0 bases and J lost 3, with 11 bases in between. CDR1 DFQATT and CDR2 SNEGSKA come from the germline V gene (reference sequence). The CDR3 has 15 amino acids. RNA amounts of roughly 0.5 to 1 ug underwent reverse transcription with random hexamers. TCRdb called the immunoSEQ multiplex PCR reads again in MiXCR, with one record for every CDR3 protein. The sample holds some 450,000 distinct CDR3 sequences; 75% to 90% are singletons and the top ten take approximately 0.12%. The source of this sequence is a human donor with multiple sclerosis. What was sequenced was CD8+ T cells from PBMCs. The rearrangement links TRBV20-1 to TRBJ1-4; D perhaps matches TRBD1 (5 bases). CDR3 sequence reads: CSARDSQAANEKLFF. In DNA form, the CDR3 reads TGCAGTGCTAGAGATTCACAGGCCGCTAATGAAAAACTGTTTTTT.